Below, 31 T cell receptor beta chains from the same sample are listed, as sequenced in a study of blood T cell repertoires in COVID-19. The data were produced by immunoSEQ multiplex PCR, yet TCRdb's version contains in-frame clones alone and is incomplete. The sample lists roughly 260,000 clones; approximately 85% were seen once. The source material was PBMCs or T cells enriched from blood (not recorded which). These receptors were taken from a woman aged 50 to 60 who had recovered from COVID-19.

The J gene is TRBJ2-1, the V gene TRBV24-1; D is unclear. This CDR3 is 15 amino acids long. Trimming removed 7 bases from V and 6 bases from J, with 18 bases in between. Germline CDR1 KGHDR, CDR2 SFDVKD. In DNA, the CDR3 is TGTGCCACCAGAACTAACCCCGATTATAGCAATGAGCAGTTCTTC. It yields the protein CATRTNPDYSNEQFF.

The V call is TRBV28, the J call TRBJ2-2; D perhaps matches TRBD2 (6 bases). The CDR3 is made up of 19 amino acids. CDR1 is MDHEN, CDR2 SYDVKM, per germline. Trimming pared 4 bases from V and 4 bases from J, leaving 25 bases between. The CDR3 sequence is CASSYKKLRLEGGTGELFF. CDR3 coding DNA: TGTGCCAGCAGTTACAAAAAACTAAGACTAGAAGGAGGCACCGGGGAGCTGTTTTTT.

This sequence joins TRBV7-8 and TRBJ2-1; 9 bases align to TRBD2. Germline V gives CDR1 SGHVS, CDR2 FQNEAQ. CDR3 length equals 14 residues. V shed 2 bases and J 8 bases; nucleotides not matched to a gene: 4. CDR3 nucleotides: TGTGCCAGCAGCTTAACAGCGGGGGGCTATGAGCAGTTCTTC. Its translation is CASSLTAGGYEQFF.

The chain is built from TRBV18 and TRBJ2-5; unclear D gene. The CDR3 consists of 13 residues. CDR1 is KGHSH, CDR2 LQKENI, per germline. The V and J ends lost 3 bases and 0 bases respectively, with 5 bases between them. In DNA, the CDR3 is TGTGCCAGCTCACCGAGAGACCAAGAGACCCAGTACTTC. This encodes CASSPRDQETQYF.

The sample holds many counts of this clone. Other DNA sequences of this sample code for an identical CDR3. The chain has TRBV27 and TRBJ1-5; D not certain. CDR1 and CDR2 (germline): MNHEY, SMNVEV (reference sequence). Trimming removed 3 bases at V and 4 bases at J, with 4 bases between. CDR3 size: 12 residues. Written as DNA, the CDR3 is TGTGCCAGCAGTTTCCAAAATCAGCCCCAGCATTTT. This gives the protein CASSFQNQPQHF.

The gene calls are TRBV5-1 and TRBJ1-5; D possibly corresponds to TRBD1 (5 bases). The CDR3 contains 16 residues. V dropped 4 bases and J dropped 4 bases, with 18 bases sitting between them. Germline lookup yields CDR1 SGHRS and CDR2 YFSETQ. CDR3 sequence reads: CASSTGYDSGNQPQHF. DNA for the CDR3: TGCGCCAGCAGCACTGGCTACGACAGTGGTAATCAGCCCCAGCATTTT. Based on the CDR3 plus reference TRBV5-1 and TRBJ1-5, the full variable domain is KAGVTQTPRYLIKTRGQQVTLSCSPISGHRSVSWYQQTPGQGLQFLFEYFSETQRNKGNFPGRFSGRQFSNSRSEMNVSTLELGDSALYLCASSTGYDSGNQPQHFGDGTRLSIL.

This rearrangement joins TRBV27 to TRBJ2-5; 8 bases fit TRBD1. The CDR3 runs to 12 residues. Germline V gene data show CDR1 as MNHEY and CDR2 as SMNVEV (reference sequence). The V and J ends lost 6 bases and 9 bases, in that order; junction bases with no gene match: 6. In DNA form, the CDR3 reads TGTGCCAGCAGCCGGACAGGGCGGGCCCAGTACTTC. Its translation is CASSRTGRAQYF.

The J gene is TRBJ2-3, the V gene TRBV4-2; 10 bases match TRBD2. The CDR3 is 18 residues long. CDR1 and CDR2 (germline): LGHNA, YNFKEQ. V trimming: 1 base; J trimming: 0 bases; junction bases outside the gene matches: 7. The CDR3 DNA reads as TGTGCCAGCAGCCAAGTGTCTAGCGGGAGTGCTAGCACAGATACGCAGTATTTT. The encoded protein is CASSQVSSGSASTDTQYF.

The chain uses TRBV21-1 and TRBJ2-7; the table's TRBD1 call for D was not verified on the DNA. TRBV21-1 is a recognized pseudogene. The CDR3 totals 18 residues. The CDR3 protein is CASRGKLPGTGGSYEQYF. The CDR3 coding sequence is TGTGCCAGCAGAGGAAAACTACCCGGGACAGGGGGCTCCTACGAGCAGTACTTC.

This chain links TRBV6-1 with TRBJ1-2; tentative D call: TRBD1 (5 bases). Per the germline V gene, CDR1 is MNHNS and CDR2 is SASEGT. The ends were cut back, 3 bases at V and 4 bases at J, with 15 bases in the middle. The CDR3 sequence is 15 residues long. The CDR3 bases are TGTGCCAGCAGTGACCCTCCAGACAGCCTCTATGGCTACACCTTC. This sequence encodes CASSDPPDSLYGYTF.

The chain recombines TRBV28 with TRBJ1-1; perhaps TRBD1 as D (6 bases). The CDR3 extends over 16 amino acids. Trimming cost V 4 bases and J 0 bases, with 15 bases left between them. Germline V gene sequence: CDR1 MDHEN, CDR2 SYDVKM. CDR3 sequence: CASSSMDSPLNTEAFF. CDR3 DNA: TGTGCCAGCAGTTCGATGGACAGCCCGTTGAACACTGAAGCTTTCTTT.

V and J are TRBV18 and TRBJ1-5; D is perhaps TRBD1 (6 bases). Germline CDR1 and CDR2: KGHSH and LQKENI. The CDR3 is made up of 14 amino acids. Trimming removed 8 bases from V and 7 bases from J, with 18 bases in between. As DNA, the CDR3 is TGTGCCAGCAAACCGGGGGGGCTTCGGCAGCCCCAGCATTTT. Amino acid sequence: CASKPGGLRQPQHF.

This clone was picked up one time. The gene calls are TRBV6-5 and TRBJ2-2; no clear D. Germline V gene sequence: CDR1 MNHEY, CDR2 SVGAGI. This CDR3 is built from 14 residues. V was trimmed by 2 bases and J by 1 base, leaving 5 bases between them. The DNA for the CDR3 is TGTGCCAGCAGTTACGGCGGGAACACCGGGGAGCTGTTTTTT. Translated, it gives CASSYGGNTGELFF.

V is TRBV30 and J is TRBJ2-5; 7 bases fit TRBD2. The CDR3 length is 13 residues. Germline V gene sequence: CDR1 GTSNPN, CDR2 SVGIG (reference sequence). Trimming took 2 bases from V and 5 from J; bases not matched to a gene: 5. The CDR3 nucleotides read TGTGCCTGGAGTAGGGGAGGGGTGGAGACCCAGTACTTC. Its translation: CAWSRGGVETQYF.

This chain links TRBV6-5 with TRBJ2-3; 8 nucleotides match TRBD2. Losses at the gene ends were 10 bases for V and 1 base for J; bases not matched to a gene: 7. Per the germline V gene, CDR1 is MNHEY and CDR2 is SVGAGI. The length of the CDR3 is 14 residues. The CDR3 coding sequence is TGTGCCACCCGCCTGACTAGCGGCACAGATACGCAGTATTTT. Protein product: CATRLTSGTDTQYF.

The chain combines TRBV5-1 with TRBJ1-1; D gene ambiguous. Germline V CDR1 and CDR2: SGHRS, YFSETQ. The CDR3 is 14 amino acids. V lost 2 bases and J lost 3, with 11 bases in between. DNA of the CDR3: TGCGCCAGCAGCTTTACGCCCGGAGACACTGAAGCTTTCTTT. Amino acids: CASSFTPGDTEAFF. The entire variable domain, with the rest obtained from reference TRBV5-1 and TRBJ1-1, is as follows: KAGVTQTPRYLIKTRGQQVTLSCSPISGHRSVSWYQQTPGQGLQFLFEYFSETQRNKGNFPGRFSGRQFSNSRSEMNVSTLELGDSALYLCASSFTPGDTEAFFGQGTRLTVV.

This CDR3 reads CSVTLTGGGTEAFF. The CDR3 nucleotides read TGCAGCGTTACCCTGACAGGGGGGGGGACTGAAGCTTTCTTT. This chain uses TRBV29-1 with TRBJ1-1; TRBD1 agrees at 9 bases. The CDR3 loop spans 14 amino acids. Germline V gene data show CDR1 as SQVTM and CDR2 as ANQGSEA. The V and J ends lost 5 bases and 5 bases, in that order; junction bases with no gene match: 9.

CDR3 sequence (DNA): TGTGCCAGCAGCCCACCCCTGGCAGGGTATCCCAACACCGGGGAGCTGTTTTTT. Translating gives CASSPPLAGYPNTGELFF. The chain recombines TRBV13 with TRBJ2-2; possibly TRBD1 for D (5 bases). CDR1 and CDR2 from the germline V gene are PRHDT and FYEKMQ (reference sequence). This CDR3 has 18 residues. Trimming took off 5 bases at V and 2 bases at J, with 21 bases between the two ends.

This chain uses TRBV5-1 with TRBJ1-5, with 8 bases aligning to TRBD1. The J segment lost 3 bases and the V segment lost 0 bases, leaving 2 bases of the junction unmatched. This CDR3 comprises 15 residues. The germline V gene encodes CDR1 SGHRS and CDR2 YFSETQ. The CDR3 reads CASSLGTGTNQPQHF. The CDR3 nucleotides read TGCGCCAGCAGCTTGGGGACAGGGACCAATCAGCCCCAGCATTTT. The full variable domain, rest sourced from reference TRBV5-1 and TRBJ1-5, is KAGVTQTPRYLIKTRGQQVTLSCSPISGHRSVSWYQQTPGQGLQFLFEYFSETQRNKGNFPGRFSGRQFSNSRSEMNVSTLELGDSALYLCASSLGTGTNQPQHFGDGTRLSIL.

The chain uses TRBV3-1 (or the pseudogene TRBV3-2) and TRBJ1-1; 9 nucleotides agree with TRBD1. The CDR3 consists of 18 residues. Trimming removed 4 bases from V and 0 bases from J; junction bases left unmatched: 12. Germline lookup yields CDR1 LGHDT and CDR2 YNNKEL (reference sequence). The CDR3 is CASSPNRGLNRLNTEAFF. The CDR3 DNA is TGTGCCAGCAGCCCAAACAGGGGGCTAAACCGTCTGAACACTGAAGCTTTCTTT.

This chain joins TRBV5-5 and TRBJ2-7; D gene ambiguous. Germline CDR1 is SGHKS and CDR2 is YYEKEE (reference sequence). The CDR3 covers 11 residues. The V and J ends lost 3 bases and 5 bases respectively, with 6 bases between them. The CDR3 here is CASSSSDEQYF. The CDR3 DNA follows: TGTGCCAGCAGCTCGAGTGACGAGCAGTACTTC.

The chain combines TRBV5-1 with TRBJ1-4, with 9 bases aligning to TRBD1. The V gene end was trimmed by 4 bases and the J gene end by 6 bases; junction bases not matched to a gene: 7. Per the germline V gene, CDR1 is SGHRS and CDR2 is YFSETQ. This CDR3 has 15 residues. This chain's CDR3 is CASSLGTGLYEKLFF. CDR3 bases: TGCGCCAGCAGCCTGGGGACAGGGCTATATGAAAAACTGTTTTTT.

The V and J genes are TRBV28 and TRBJ2-5; D may be TRBD2 (5 bases). Trimming cost V 3 bases and J 5 bases, with 16 bases left between them. This CDR3 is built from 15 residues. Per the germline V gene, CDR1 is MDHEN and CDR2 is SYDVKM. The CDR3 DNA follows: TGTGCCAGCAGTTTGAGAGGGTTCATCGGGGAGACCCAGTACTTC. Encoded protein: CASSLRGFIGETQYF. The whole variable domain, filled in from reference TRBV28 and TRBJ2-5, reads DVKVTQSSRYLVKRTGEKVFLECVQDMDHENMFWYRQDPGLGLRLIYFSYDVKMKEKGDIPEGYSVSREKKERFSLILESASTNQTSMYLCASSLRGFIGETQYFGPGTRLLVL.

This clone has just a few counts. The V and J genes are TRBV4-1 and TRBJ2-3, with D maybe TRBD1 (5 bases). V was clipped by 0 bases and J by 2 bases, with 15 bases between them. The CDR3 length is 17 residues. The germline V gene encodes CDR1 MGHRA and CDR2 YSYEKL. CDR3 nucleotide sequence: TGCGCCAGCAGCCAAGATGGGGCTTCCTTCAACACAGATACGCAGTATTTT. This gives the protein CASSQDGASFNTDTQYF.

This clone was counted a single time. The CDR3 DNA is TGTGCCAGCCCGACGGCGGCTAATGAAAAACTGTTTTTT. Amino acids: CASPTAANEKLFF. This sequence joins TRBV21-1 and TRBJ1-4. TRBV21-1 is designated a pseudogene. This CDR3 region has 13 residues.

This sequence joins TRBV7-9 and TRBJ1-4; 7 positions match TRBD1. The germline V gene encodes CDR1 SEHNR and CDR2 FQNEAQ (reference sequence). V was pared by 1 base and J by 5 bases, with 4 bases of the junction left unmatched. The CDR3 contains 15 residues. DNA of the CDR3: TGTGCCAGCAGCTTAGACAGGGGATTCAATGAAAAACTGTTTTTT. Its translation: CASSLDRGFNEKLFF.

V usage is TRBV7-8 and J usage is TRBJ1-1; D may be TRBD1 (5 bases). This CDR3 is built from 15 residues. Germline V gene sequence: CDR1 SGHVS, CDR2 FQNEAQ. V dropped 7 bases and J dropped 5 bases, with 20 bases sitting between them. The CDR3 nucleotides are TGTGCCAGCACCCATCCCCCCCGGGGGACGACTGAAGCTTTCTTT. It codes for CASTHPPRGTTEAFF. The full variable domain, in which reference TRBV7-8 and TRBJ1-1 provide the parts outside the CDR3, is GAGVSQSPRYKVAKRGQDVALRCDPISGHVSLFWYQQALGQGPEFLTYFQNEAQLDKSGLPSDRFFAERPEGSVSTLKIQRTQQEDSAVYLCASTHPPRGTTEAFFGQGTRLTVV.

The V gene is TRBV5-1, the J gene TRBJ1-2; D is ambiguous. The CDR3 runs 13 residues. The V gene's germline CDR1 is SGHRS and CDR2 YFSETQ. V was clipped by 1 base and J by 5 bases, with 9 bases between them. The CDR3 region has the DNA TGCGCCAGCAGCTTGAGCCAGACTTATGGCTACACCTTC. This sequence encodes CASSLSQTYGYTF.

The CDR3 DNA follows: TGCGCCAGCAGCTTGATGGCCCCCCGAGGCCAAGAGACCCAGTACTTC. Translating gives CASSLMAPRGQETQYF. This chain uses TRBV5-1 with TRBJ2-5; D gene unclear. CDR1 and CDR2 (germline): SGHRS, YFSETQ. Trimming shortened V by 1 base and J by 1 base, and 14 bases separated the two germline ends. The CDR3 length is 16 residues.

This chain connects TRBV5-1 to TRBJ2-5; the match to TRBD1 covers 9 bases. J lost 1 base, V lost 0 bases, and 4 bases had no gene match. This CDR3 has 16 residues. Per germline, CDR1 SGHRS and CDR2 YFSETQ. CDR3: CASSLEGQGSQETQYF. The CDR3 DNA is TGCGCCAGCAGCTTGGAGGGACAGGGTAGCCAAGAGACCCAGTACTTC.

The CDR3, as DNA: TGCAGCGCCCAAGTTCCGCGGGGTAATGAAAAACTGTTTTTT. Its translation is CSAQVPRGNEKLFF. This sequence joins TRBV29-1 and TRBJ1-4; D is uncertain. Germline loops: CDR1 SQVTM, CDR2 ANQGSEA. The CDR3 has 14 residues. V was pared by 7 bases and J by 4 bases, with 16 bases between.